A single sample gave rise to the 4 T cell receptor beta chains below, sequenced in a study of identical twins. TCRdb reprocessed the 5' RACE reads via MiXCR and lists one record per CDR3 protein. The table has approximately 500,000 distinct CDR3 sequences, approximately 25% seen once. The data were also submitted as part of a second study, on T cells expressing NK-cell markers.

The sample was CD4+ T cells sorted from blood. The source is a woman younger than 30 in good health.

This rearrangement joins TRBV15 to TRBJ2-7, with 8 bases fitting TRBD1. Germline CDR1 and CDR2: LNHNV and YYDKDF (reference sequence). The junction had 5 bases not matched to a gene; V was cut back by 2 bases and J by 8 bases. This CDR3 spans 13 amino acids. In nucleotides, the CDR3 is TGTGCCACCAGCAGATCGGGACAGGCCAAGCAGTACTTC. Translated, it gives CATSRSGQAKQYF. Combining the CDR3 with reference TRBV15 and TRBJ2-7 gives the whole variable domain DAMVIQNPRYQVTQFGKPVTLSCSQTLNHNVMYWYQQKSSQAPKLLFHYYDKDFNNEADTPDNFQSRRPNTSFCFLDIRSPGLGDTAMYLCATSRSGQAKQYFGPGTRLTVT.

This clonotype was counted only a few times. V usage is TRBV10-3 and J usage is TRBJ1-1, with D unclear. Trimming cost V 3 bases and J 4 bases, with 3 bases left between them. The CDR3 extends over 11 amino acids. From germline, CDR1 is ENHRY and CDR2 SYGVKD. CDR3 in DNA: TGTGCCATCAGTGATTTCACTGAAGCTTTCTTT. Protein sequence: CAISDFTEAFF.

This clonotype showed up many times. V and J are TRBV20-1 and TRBJ2-7; 12 nucleotides align to TRBD2. The CDR3 is 13 amino acids. V shed 6 bases, J shed 5 bases, and the junction held 5 bases outside the gene matches. The germline V gene has CDR1 DFQATT and CDR2 SNEGSKA (reference sequence). DNA of the CDR3: TGCAGTGCCCTAGCGGGAGGGCCCGACGAGCAGTACTTC. As protein: CSALAGGPDEQYF.

The chain carries TRBV5-6 and TRBJ2-4, with TRBD1 matching over 8 bases. The CDR3 contains 16 residues. CDR1 and CDR2 (germline): SGHDT, YYEEEE. J gave up 0 bases and V 5 bases, and 7 bases lay outside the gene matches. The chain's CDR3 is CASSWDRRLAKNIQYF. The CDR3 DNA sequence: TGTGCCAGCAGTTGGGACAGGCGTTTAGCCAAAAACATTCAGTACTTC.